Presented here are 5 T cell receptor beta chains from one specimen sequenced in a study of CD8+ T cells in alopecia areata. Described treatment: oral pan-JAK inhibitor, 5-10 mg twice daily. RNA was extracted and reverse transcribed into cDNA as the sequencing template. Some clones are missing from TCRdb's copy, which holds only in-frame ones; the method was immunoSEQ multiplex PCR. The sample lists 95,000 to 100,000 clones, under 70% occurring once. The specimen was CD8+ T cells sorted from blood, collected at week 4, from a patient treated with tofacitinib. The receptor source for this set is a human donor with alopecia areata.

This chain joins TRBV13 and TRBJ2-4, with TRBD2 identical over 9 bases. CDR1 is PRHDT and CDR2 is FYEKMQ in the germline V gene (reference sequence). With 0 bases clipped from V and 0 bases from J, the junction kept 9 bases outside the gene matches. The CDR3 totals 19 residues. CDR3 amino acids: CASSLGLASGTIAKNIQYF. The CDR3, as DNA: TGTGCCAGCAGCTTAGGCCTAGCTAGCGGGACGATAGCCAAAAACATTCAGTACTTC.

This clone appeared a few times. The CDR3 here is CAWKSRTSRFNTQYF. CDR3 coding DNA: TGTGCCTGGAAGTCAAGGACTAGCAGGTTCAATACGCAGTATTTT. This chain uses TRBV30 with TRBJ2-3, with 8 bases aligning to TRBD2. Germline V gene sequence: CDR1 GTSNPN, CDR2 SVGIG (reference sequence). The CDR3 has 15 residues. After removal of 4 bases from V and 7 bases from J, the junction contained 13 bases not matched to a gene.

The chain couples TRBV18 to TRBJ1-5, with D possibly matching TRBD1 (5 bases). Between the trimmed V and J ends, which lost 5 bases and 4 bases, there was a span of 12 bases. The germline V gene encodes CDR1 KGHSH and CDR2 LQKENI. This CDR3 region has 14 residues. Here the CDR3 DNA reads TGTGCCAGCTCAGCGGACGGACATAATCAGCCCCAGCATTTT. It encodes CASSADGHNQPQHF.

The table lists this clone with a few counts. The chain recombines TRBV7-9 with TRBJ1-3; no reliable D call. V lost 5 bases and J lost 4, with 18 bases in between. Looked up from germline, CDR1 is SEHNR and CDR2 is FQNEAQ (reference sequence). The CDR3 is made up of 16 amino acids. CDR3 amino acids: CASSPSGLGFGNTIYF. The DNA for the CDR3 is TGTGCCAGCAGCCCCTCTGGGCTTGGGTTCGGAAACACCATATATTTT. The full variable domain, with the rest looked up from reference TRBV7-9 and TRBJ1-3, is DTGVSQNPRHKITKRGQNVTFRCDPISEHNRLYWYRQTLGQGPEFLTYFQNEAQLEKSRLLSDRFSAERPKGSFSTLEIQRTEQGDSAMYLCASSPSGLGFGNTIYFGEGSWLTVV.

In DNA, the CDR3 is TGTGCCAGCAGCTTAGTCTTAAGGAGTTACAATGAGCAGTTCTTC. Its translation: CASSLVLRSYNEQFF. The gene calls are TRBV7-2 and TRBJ2-1; no reliable D call. The V end lost 1 base, the J end lost 4 bases, and 11 bases lay between the germline ends. The V gene's germline CDR1 is SGHTA and CDR2 FQGNSA. The CDR3 totals 15 residues.